The 5 T cell receptor beta chains reported below all come from one sample, sequenced in a study of OX40 agonist ivuxolimab in advanced cancers. Libraries were prepared by immunoSEQ multiplex PCR; TCRdb keeps only in-frame clonotypes and omits some of them. The sample consists of about 22,000 clones, roughly four fifths of them appearing once. Sequenced here: CD4+ or CD8+ T cells sorted from blood, sampled in a trial of the OX40 agonist ivuxolimab. The receptors originated from an adult with an advanced solid tumor such as melanoma, head and neck, liver or kidney cancer.

In this sample, this clone turned up a few times. The gene calls are TRBV13 and TRBJ2-7; D not resolved. Germline V lookup: CDR1 PRHDT, CDR2 FYEKMQ (reference sequence). The CDR3 is 13 residues long. With 5 bases removed from V and 5 bases from J, the gap between germline ends came to 13 bases. DNA of the CDR3: TGTGCCAGCAGCCCGCCAACGAGGCACGAGCAGTACTTC. Protein: CASSPPTRHEQYF.

The rearrangement links TRBV20-1 to TRBJ2-1; no reliable D call. The V end was cut by 5 bases, the J end by 1 base, with 3 bases between. This CDR3 has 11 amino acids. CDR1 and CDR2 (germline): DFQATT, SNEGSKA (reference sequence). DNA of the CDR3: TGCAGTGCTCCTTCCTACAATGAGCAGTTCTTC. Amino acids: CSAPSYNEQFF.

This rearrangement joins TRBV5-4 to TRBJ1-1; D remains unclear. The ends were cut back, 1 base at V and 7 bases at J, with 11 bases in the middle. The CDR3 length is 13 residues. The V gene's germline CDR1 is SGHNT and CDR2 YYREEE (reference sequence). CDR3 nucleotide sequence: TGTGCCAGCAGCTTGTCGAGTGTAGATGAAGCTTTCTTT. It yields the protein CASSLSSVDEAFF.

The chain recombines TRBV7-9 with TRBJ1-4, with D unclear. The V end was cut by 1 base, the J end by 13 bases, with 10 bases between. Germline values: CDR1 SEHNR, CDR2 FQNEAQ (reference sequence). CDR3 length: 12 residues. The CDR3 DNA reads as TGTGCCAGCAGCTTAGACGGGAAATCACTGTTTTTT. It is translated as CASSLDGKSLFF. Full variable domain (missing parts from reference TRBV7-9 and TRBJ1-4): DTGVSQNPRHKITKRGQNVTFRCDPISEHNRLYWYRQTLGQGPEFLTYFQNEAQLEKSRLLSDRFSAERPKGSFSTLEIQRTEQGDSAMYLCASSLDGKSLFFGSGTQLSVL.

The chain recombines TRBV27 with TRBJ2-7; tentative D call: TRBD1 (6 bases). Trimming pared 4 bases from V and 7 bases from J, leaving 11 bases between. Germline assignment: CDR1 MNHEY and CDR2 SMNVEV (reference sequence). The CDR3 extends over 12 amino acids. This CDR3 is CASSSYGTEQYF. The CDR3 DNA sequence: TGTGCCAGCAGTTCGTACGGGACAGAGCAGTACTTC.